Here is one T cell receptor beta chain with its context. This sample was included in a study of blood T cell repertoires in COVID-19. The overall study: Symptom resolution, clearance, or two negative PCRs marked donors in Cohort 3 as recovered. Specimens from acute and convalescent COVID-19 originated in the United States, Italy and Spain.

This CDR3 spans 13 amino acids. CDR1 MDHEN and CDR2 SYDVKM come from the germline V gene. V was pared by 3 bases and J by 3 bases, with 9 bases between. The study drew participants aged 18 to 89 years from approximately 23 US areas. Each participant's cohort was designated according to participant-reported clinical history. The assay was immunoSEQ multiplex PCR, and TCRdb's table has in-frame clones only and misses some. This sample has a few hundred thousand clones; roughly 91% occur once, and the top ten carry around 2%. This chain links TRBV28 with TRBJ2-7; a weak D match, TRBD1 (5 bases). The specimen sequenced was PBMCs or T cells enriched from blood (not recorded which). This receptor was identified in a woman in her fifties or sixties in a cohort exposed to, infected with or recovered from COVID-19 (not recorded which). The CDR3 bases are TGTGCCAGCAGTTTGGGGCAGCACTACGAGCAGTACTTC. It yields the protein CASSLGQHYEQYF.